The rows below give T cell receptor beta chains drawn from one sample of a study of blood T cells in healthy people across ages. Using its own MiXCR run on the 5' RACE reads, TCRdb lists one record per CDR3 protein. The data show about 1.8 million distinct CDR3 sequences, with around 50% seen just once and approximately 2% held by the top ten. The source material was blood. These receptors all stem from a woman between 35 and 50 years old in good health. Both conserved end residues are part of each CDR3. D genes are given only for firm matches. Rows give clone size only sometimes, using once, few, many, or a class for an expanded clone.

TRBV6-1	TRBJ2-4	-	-	TGTGCCAGCAGGGGGGGTAGCCCAGTAGCCAAAAACATTCAGTACTTC	CASRGGSPVAKNIQYF
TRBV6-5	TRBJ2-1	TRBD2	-	TGTGCCAGCAGTTACTCGCGCGGGGGGCTATACAATGAGCAGTTCTTC	CASSYSRGGLYNEQFF
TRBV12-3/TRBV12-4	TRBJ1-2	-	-	TGTGCCAGCAGCCTAGGGGAGATGGTTCGGGGCTACACCTTC	CASSLGEMVRGYTF
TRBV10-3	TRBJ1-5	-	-	TGTGCCACTCAGGGGACTGATCAGCCCCAGCATTTT	CATQGTDQPQHF
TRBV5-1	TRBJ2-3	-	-	TGCGCCAGCAGCACGACAACAGGGTCAGATACGCAGTATTTT	CASSTTTGSDTQYF
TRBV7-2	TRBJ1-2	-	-	TGTGCCAGCAGCTTAGCATCAGGATGGGGCACCTTC	CASSLASGWGTF
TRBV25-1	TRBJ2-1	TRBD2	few	TGTGCCAGCAGTGAATTGTCTAGCGGGGCCTACAATGAGCAGTTCTTC	CASSELSSGAYNEQFF
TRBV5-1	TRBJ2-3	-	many	TGCGCCAGCAGCTTGGGGCTAACCACAGATACGCAGTATTTT	CASSLGLTTDTQYF
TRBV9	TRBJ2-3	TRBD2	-	TGTGCCAGCAGCGTAGGCGGTGGCGGGGGTTCGCATACGCAGTATTTT	CASSVGGGGGSHTQYF
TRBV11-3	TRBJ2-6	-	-	TGTGCCAGCAGCTCACAGGGTATCGCTGGGGCCAACGTCCTGACTTTC	CASSSQGIAGANVLTF
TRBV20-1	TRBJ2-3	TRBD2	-	TGCAGTGCTAGTCCGACTAGCGGGGGGACAGATACGCAGTATTTT	CSASPTSGGTDTQYF
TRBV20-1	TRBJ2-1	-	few	TGCAGTGCCTCGCGGGGAAGACGGTACAATGAGCAGTTCTTC	CSASRGRRYNEQFF
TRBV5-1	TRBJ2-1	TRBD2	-	TGCGCCAGCCGGAAACTAGCGGGGGGCCCAAATGAGCAGTTCTTC	CASRKLAGGPNEQFF
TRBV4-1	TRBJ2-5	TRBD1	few	TGCGCCAGCAGCCACTTGGGACAGGGAGAGACCCAGTACTTC	CASSHLGQGETQYF
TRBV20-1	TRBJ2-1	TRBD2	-	TGCAGTGCGCATAGCGGGGGGCCACTTCGGGATGAGCAGTTCTTC	CSAHSGGPLRDEQFF
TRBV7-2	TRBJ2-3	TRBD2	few	TGTGCCAGCAGCTTTCGATCGGGAGGGCGGGGCCCAGATACGCAGTATTTT	CASSFRSGGRGPDTQYF
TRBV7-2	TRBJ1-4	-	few	TGTGCCAGCAGCTTGGGGTTTAATGAAAAACTGTTTTTT	CASSLGFNEKLFF
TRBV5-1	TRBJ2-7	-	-	TGCGCCAGCAGCCTGAAAGCGGAGGGTCGTTCGGAGCAGTACTTC	CASSLKAEGRSEQYF
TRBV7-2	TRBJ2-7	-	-	TGTGCCAGCAGCTTAGTCTGGCGGGATGAGCAGTACTTC	CASSLVWRDEQYF
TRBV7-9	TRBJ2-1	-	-	TGTGCCAGCAGTTCTATGGGGGGGGCGGGCAATGAGCAGTTCTTC	CASSSMGGAGNEQFF
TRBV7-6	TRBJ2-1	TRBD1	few	TGTGCCAGCAGCCCCGGGACAGCCCAGTTCTTC	CASSPGTAQFF
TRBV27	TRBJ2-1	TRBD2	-	TGTGCCAGTGGTGAGCGGGGGGATCACAATGAGCAGTTCTTC	CASGERGDHNEQFF
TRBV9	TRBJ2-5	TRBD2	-	TGTGCCAGCAGCGTAGCCCCAGCGGGGGGGCAAGAGACCCAGTACTTC	CASSVAPAGGQETQYF
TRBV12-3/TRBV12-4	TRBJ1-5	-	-	TGTGCCAGCAGTGCCACCGGGGGGATATATCAGCCCCAGCATTTT	CASSATGGIYQPQHF
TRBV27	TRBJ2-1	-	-	TGTGCCAGCACCCCGGGGTCTAGCTCCTACAATGAGCAGTTCTTC	CASTPGSSSYNEQFF
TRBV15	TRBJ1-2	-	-	TGTGCCACCAGCAGAGCCCCTAGGGACCTCCTAGTGGAAGGCTACACCTTC	CATSRAPRDLLVEGYTF
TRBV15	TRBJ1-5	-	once	TGTGCCACCAGCCCAGGCAGTTCCAATCAGCCCCAGCATTTT	CATSPGSSNQPQHF
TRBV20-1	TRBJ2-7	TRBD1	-	TGCAGTGCCTATGACAGGGGAGAGTACGAGCAGTACTTC	CSAYDRGEYEQYF
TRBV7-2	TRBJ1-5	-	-	TGTGCCAGCAGCTTAAAGGCAGGCGATAATCAGCCCCAGCATTTT	CASSLKAGDNQPQHF
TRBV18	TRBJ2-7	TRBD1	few	TGTGCCAGCTCACCCGGGACAGGGATCCAGGGAAGTGGTTACGAGCAGTACTTC	CASSPGTGIQGSGYEQYF
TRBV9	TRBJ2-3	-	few	TGTGCCAGCAATCAGGAACCGGGCACAGATACGCAGTATTTT	CASNQEPGTDTQYF
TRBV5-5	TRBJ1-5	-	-	TGTGCCAGCAGCCTGACTTGGGGGCAGCCCCAGCATTTT	CASSLTWGQPQHF
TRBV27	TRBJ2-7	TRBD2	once	TGTGCCAGCAGTCCAACACTAGCGGTAGGCTACGAGCAGTACTTC	CASSPTLAVGYEQYF
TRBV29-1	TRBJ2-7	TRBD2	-	TGCAGCGTCGGGACTAGCGGGGGCCTATCCTACGAGCAGTACTTC	CSVGTSGGLSYEQYF
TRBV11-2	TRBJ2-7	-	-	TGTGCCAGCAGCGAGAGACAGCCCTACGAGCAGTACTTC	CASSERQPYEQYF
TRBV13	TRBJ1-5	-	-	TGTGCCAGCAGCTTTGGTGGACCCGATAGCAATCAGCCCCAGCATTTT	CASSFGGPDSNQPQHF
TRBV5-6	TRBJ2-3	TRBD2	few	TGTGCCAGCAGCGGGGCCGGGACTAGCAGGACAGATACGCAGTATTTT	CASSGAGTSRTDTQYF
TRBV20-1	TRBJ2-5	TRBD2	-	TGCAGTGCTAGCGAGCGGGGGTCGAGTCGAGGAGAGACCCAGTACTTC	CSASERGSSRGETQYF
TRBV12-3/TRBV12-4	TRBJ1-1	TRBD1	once	TGTGCCAGCAGGGTGACAGGGGGCACTGAAGCTTTCTTT	CASRVTGGTEAFF
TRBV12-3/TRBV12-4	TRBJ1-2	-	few	TGTGCCAGCACCCTTTCGCTTTCGGGGGCGCACTATGGCTACACCTTC	CASTLSLSGAHYGYTF
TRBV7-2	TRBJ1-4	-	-	TGTGCCAGCAGCTTAGCAGTAGGGTGGGCTAATGAAAAACTGTTTTTT	CASSLAVGWANEKLFF
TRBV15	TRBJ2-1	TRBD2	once	TGTGCCACCAGCAGAGCGGGGGGGGCCCCCAATGAGCAGTTCTTC	CATSRAGGAPNEQFF
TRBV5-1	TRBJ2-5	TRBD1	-	TGCGCCAGCAGCTTGGGACAGGGAGCAGATCTACAGTACTTC	CASSLGQGADLQYF
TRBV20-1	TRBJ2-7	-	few	TGCAGTGCTAGTTGGTGGGAGGAAACCTACGAGCAGTACTTC	CSASWWEETYEQYF
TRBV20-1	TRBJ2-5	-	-	TGCAGTGCTAGAGACCTGGACACGGCGTATGGGACCCAGTACTTC	CSARDLDTAYGTQYF
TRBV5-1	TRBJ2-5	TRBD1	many	TGCGCCAGCAGCTTGACTACCGGACAGGCTTCAGAGACCCAGTACTTC	CASSLTTGQASETQYF
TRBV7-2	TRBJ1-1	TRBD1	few	TGTGCCAGCAGCCAGACAGGGGGTGAAGCTTTCTTT	CASSQTGGEAFF